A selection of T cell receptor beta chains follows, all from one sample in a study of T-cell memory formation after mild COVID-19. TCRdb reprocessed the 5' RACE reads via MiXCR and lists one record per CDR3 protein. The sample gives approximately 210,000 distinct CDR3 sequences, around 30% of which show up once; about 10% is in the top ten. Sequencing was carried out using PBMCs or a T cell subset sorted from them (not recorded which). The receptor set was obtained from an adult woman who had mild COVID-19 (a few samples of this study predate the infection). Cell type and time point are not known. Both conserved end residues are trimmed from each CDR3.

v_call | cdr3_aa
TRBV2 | ASSEQGMKVNTEAF
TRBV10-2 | ASSESVISNEQF
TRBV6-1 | ASSSLSGAHGYT
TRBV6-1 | ASREVRSGNQPQH
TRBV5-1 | ASSFFSGTLSGDEQF
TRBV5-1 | ASSFRQATDTQY
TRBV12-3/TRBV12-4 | ASSLRRQVYYGYT
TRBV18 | ASSPSAGTSYEQY
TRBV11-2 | ASSLMRYNEQF
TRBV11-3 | ASSLSGGAAGNEQF
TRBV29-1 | SVNDRGKTEAF
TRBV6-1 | ASSEAAGAHYGYT